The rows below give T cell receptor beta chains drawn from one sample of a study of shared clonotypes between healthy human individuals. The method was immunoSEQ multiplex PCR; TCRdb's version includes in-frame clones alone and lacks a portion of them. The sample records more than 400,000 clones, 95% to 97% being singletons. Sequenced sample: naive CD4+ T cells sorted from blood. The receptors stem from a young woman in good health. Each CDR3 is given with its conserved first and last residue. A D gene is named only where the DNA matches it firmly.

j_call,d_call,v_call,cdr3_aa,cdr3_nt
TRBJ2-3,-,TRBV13,CASSPRWTAGPDTQYF,TGTGCCAGCAGCCCCCGCTGGACCGCTGGGCCAGATACGCAGTATTTT
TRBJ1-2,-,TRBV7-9,CASSPQEVYTF,TGTGCCAGCAGCCCCCAGGAGGTCTACACCTTC
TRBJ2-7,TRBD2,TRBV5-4,CASSLEGLAFSQYF,TGTGCCAGCAGCTTGGAGGGACTAGCATTTTCGCAGTACTTC
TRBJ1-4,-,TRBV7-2,CASSLQVSNEKLFF,TGTGCCAGCAGCCTACAGGTTTCTAATGAAAAACTGTTTTTT
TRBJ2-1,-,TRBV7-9,CASSWPRDNYNEQFF,TGTGCCAGCAGCTGGCCCCGGGACAACTACAATGAGCAGTTCTTC
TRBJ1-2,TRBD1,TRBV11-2,CASSLVRTGVDGYTF,TGTGCCAGCAGCTTAGTTAGGACAGGGGTGGATGGCTACACCTTC
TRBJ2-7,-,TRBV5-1,CASSLGQDWDEQYF,TGCGCCAGCAGCTTGGGGCAGGATTGGGACGAGCAGTACTTC
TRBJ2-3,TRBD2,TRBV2,CASKRAGGSTDTQYF,TGTGCCAGCAAAAGGGCGGGAGGTAGCACAGATACGCAGTATTTT
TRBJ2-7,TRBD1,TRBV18,CASSPGGQGEQYF,TGTGCCAGCTCACCAGGGGGACAGGGCGAGCAGTACTTC
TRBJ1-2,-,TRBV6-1,CASKRSPVYGYTF,TGTGCCAGCAAGCGTTCACCAGTCTATGGCTACACCTTC
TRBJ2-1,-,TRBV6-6,CAIAGTAPLGEQFF,TGTGCCATTGCCGGGACGGCGCCTCTAGGTGAGCAGTTCTTC
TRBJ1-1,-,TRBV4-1,CASSQDSNRVGTEAFF,TGCGCCAGCAGCCAAGATTCGAACAGGGTGGGGACTGAAGCTTTCTTT
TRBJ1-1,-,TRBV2,CASRETGFVVFPEAFF,TGTGCCAGCAGGGAAACAGGGTTTGTCGTCTTCCCTGAAGCTTTCTTT
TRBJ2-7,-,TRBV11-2,CASSRLYEQYF,TGTGCCAGCAGCCGGTTATACGAGCAGTACTTC